This T cell receptor beta chain was identified in a study of T cells in Graves' hyperthyroidism and ophthalmopathy. The CDR3 contains 18 residues. Unmatched junction bases numbered 16, after V lost 1 base and J lost 4 bases. In germline, CDR1 is SGHDN, CDR2 FVKESK. Study-wide results and caveats: Researchers report that a 13 V-J model separated ophthalmopathy from stable hyperthyroidism. Most thyroid-expanded clonotypes above 0.001 were also found in blood.

Template material for amplifying TCR beta CDR3 regions consisted of RNA transcripts. The TCR CDR3 was amplified in a first-round RT-PCR using the HTBI primer set. TCRdb recomputed calls from the multiplex PCR reads with MiXCR, one row per CDR3 protein. The sample consists of under 250,000 distinct CDR3 sequences, approximately 23% of them appearing once. The table lists this clonotype with many counts. Its specificity is not known. Enrolled ophthalmopathy patients presented with a Clinical Activity Score of at least 3, a NOSPECS grade of at least 4, and disease duration under 3 months. Criteria for exclusion of patients were uncontrolled infection, other autoimmune disease, pregnancy or lactation.

V usage is TRBV14 and J usage is TRBJ2-7, with 7 bases lining up with TRBD1. Material: blood. The clonotype was recovered from a woman in her forties with Graves' ophthalmopathy. For the CDR3, the DNA is TGTGCCAGCAGCCAAGGGCAGGACCTCGGGACAGCACAATACGAGCAGTACTTC. Translating it yields CASSQGQDLGTAQYEQYF. Using reference TRBV14 and TRBJ2-7 for the parts outside the CDR3, the full variable domain is EAGVTQFPSHSVIEKGQTVTLRCDPISGHDNLYWYRRVMGKEIKFLLHFVKESKQDESGMPNNRFLAERTGGTYSTLKVQPAELEDSGVYFCASSQGQDLGTAQYEQYFGPGTRLTVT.